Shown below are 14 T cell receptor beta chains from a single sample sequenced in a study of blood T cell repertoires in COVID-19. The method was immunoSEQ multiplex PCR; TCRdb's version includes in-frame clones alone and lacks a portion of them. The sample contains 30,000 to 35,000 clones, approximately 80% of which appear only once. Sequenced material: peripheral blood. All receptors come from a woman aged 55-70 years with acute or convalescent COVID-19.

DNA of the CDR3: TGTGCCAGCGGACAGGGAGTATCCCCCCTCCACTTT. This gives the protein CASGQGVSPLHF. The chain links TRBV7-9 to TRBJ1-6, with 8 bases fitting TRBD1. Trimming removed 8 bases from V and 13 bases from J; junction bases left unmatched: 7. Germline V gives CDR1 SEHNR, CDR2 FQNEAQ (reference sequence). The CDR3 length is 12 residues. The entire variable domain, with the rest obtained from reference TRBV7-9 and TRBJ1-6, is as follows: DTGVSQNPRHKITKRGQNVTFRCDPISEHNRLYWYRQTLGQGPEFLTYFQNEAQLEKSRLLSDRFSAERPKGSFSTLEIQRTEQGDSAMYLCASGQGVSPLHFGNGTRLTVT.

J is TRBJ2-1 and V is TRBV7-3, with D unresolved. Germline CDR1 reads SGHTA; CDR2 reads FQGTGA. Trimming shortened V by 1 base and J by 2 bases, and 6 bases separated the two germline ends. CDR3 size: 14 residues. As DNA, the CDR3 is TGTGCCAGCAGCTTAAACCCGGCCTACAATGAGCAGTTCTTC. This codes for CASSLNPAYNEQFF.

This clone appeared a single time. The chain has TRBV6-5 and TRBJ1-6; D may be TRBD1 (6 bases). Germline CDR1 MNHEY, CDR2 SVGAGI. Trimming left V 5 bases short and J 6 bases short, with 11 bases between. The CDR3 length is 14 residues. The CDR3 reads CASSRRGGNSPLHF. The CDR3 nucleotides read TGTGCCAGCAGTAGGCGAGGGGGTAATTCACCCCTCCACTTT.

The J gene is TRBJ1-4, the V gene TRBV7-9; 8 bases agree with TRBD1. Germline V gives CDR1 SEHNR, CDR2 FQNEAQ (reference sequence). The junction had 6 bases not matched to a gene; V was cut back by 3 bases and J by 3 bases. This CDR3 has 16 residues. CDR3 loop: CASSLTGQGSNEKLFF. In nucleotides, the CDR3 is TGTGCCAGCAGCTTGACCGGACAGGGATCTAATGAAAAACTGTTTTTT.

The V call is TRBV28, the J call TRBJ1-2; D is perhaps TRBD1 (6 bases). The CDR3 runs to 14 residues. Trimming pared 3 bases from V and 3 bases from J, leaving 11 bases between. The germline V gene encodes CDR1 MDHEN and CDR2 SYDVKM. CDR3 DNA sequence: TGTGCCAGCAGTTTCCCAGACAGGTACTATGGCTACACCTTC. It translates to CASSFPDRYYGYTF.

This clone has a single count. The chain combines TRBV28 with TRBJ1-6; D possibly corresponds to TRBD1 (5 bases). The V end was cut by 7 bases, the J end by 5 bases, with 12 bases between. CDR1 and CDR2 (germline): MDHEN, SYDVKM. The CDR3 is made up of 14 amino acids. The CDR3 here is CASTLGGNNSPLHF. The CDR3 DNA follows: TGTGCCAGCACCCTCGGGGGGAATAATTCACCCCTCCACTTT.

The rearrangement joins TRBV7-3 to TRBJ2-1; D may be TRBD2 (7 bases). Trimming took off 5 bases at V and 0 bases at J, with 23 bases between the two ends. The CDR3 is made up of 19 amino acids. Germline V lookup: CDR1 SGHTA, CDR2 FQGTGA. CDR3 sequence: CASSGGVRRGGGSYNEQFF. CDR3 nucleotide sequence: TGTGCCAGCAGCGGAGGCGTCCGGAGGGGGGGCGGCTCCTACAATGAGCAGTTCTTC.

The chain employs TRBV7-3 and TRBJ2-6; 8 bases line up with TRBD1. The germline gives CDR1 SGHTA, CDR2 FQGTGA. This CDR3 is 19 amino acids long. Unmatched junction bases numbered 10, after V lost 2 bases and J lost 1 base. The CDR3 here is CASSLYPGGSWSGANVLTF. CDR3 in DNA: TGTGCCAGCAGCTTATATCCAGGGGGCTCATGGTCTGGGGCCAACGTCCTGACTTTC.

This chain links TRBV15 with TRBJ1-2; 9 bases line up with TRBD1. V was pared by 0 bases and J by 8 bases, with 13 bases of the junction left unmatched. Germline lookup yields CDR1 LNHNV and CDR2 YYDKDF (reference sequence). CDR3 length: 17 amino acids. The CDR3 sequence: CATSRDRDRELNRGYTF. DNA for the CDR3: TGTGCCACCAGCAGAGACCGGGACAGGGAACTCAACCGGGGCTACACCTTC.

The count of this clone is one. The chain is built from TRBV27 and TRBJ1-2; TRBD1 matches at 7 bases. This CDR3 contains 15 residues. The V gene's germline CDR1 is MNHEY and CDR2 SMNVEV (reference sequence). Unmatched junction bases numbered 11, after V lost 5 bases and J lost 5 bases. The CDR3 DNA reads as TGTGCCAGCAGTCTCCTGGGGACAGTCGGGTATGGCTACACCTTC. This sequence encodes CASSLLGTVGYGYTF.

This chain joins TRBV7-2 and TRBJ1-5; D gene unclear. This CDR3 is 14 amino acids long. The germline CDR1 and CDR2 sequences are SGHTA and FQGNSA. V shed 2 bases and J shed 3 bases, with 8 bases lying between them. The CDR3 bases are TGTGCCAGCAGCTTACCCGGTGCCAATCAGCCCCAGCATTTT. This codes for CASSLPGANQPQHF.

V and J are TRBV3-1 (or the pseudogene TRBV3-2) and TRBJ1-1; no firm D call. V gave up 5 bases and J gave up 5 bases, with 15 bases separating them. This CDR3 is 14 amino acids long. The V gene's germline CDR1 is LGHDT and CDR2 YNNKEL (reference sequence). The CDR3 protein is CASSFTGVKTEAFF. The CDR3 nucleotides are TGTGCCAGCAGCTTTACCGGGGTCAAGACTGAAGCTTTCTTT.

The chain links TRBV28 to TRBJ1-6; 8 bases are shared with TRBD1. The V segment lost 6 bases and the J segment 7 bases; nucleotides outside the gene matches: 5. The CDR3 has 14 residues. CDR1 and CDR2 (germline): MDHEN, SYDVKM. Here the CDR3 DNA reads TGTGCCAGCAGACCGGGACAGGCAAATTCACCCCTCCACTTT. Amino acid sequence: CASRPGQANSPLHF.

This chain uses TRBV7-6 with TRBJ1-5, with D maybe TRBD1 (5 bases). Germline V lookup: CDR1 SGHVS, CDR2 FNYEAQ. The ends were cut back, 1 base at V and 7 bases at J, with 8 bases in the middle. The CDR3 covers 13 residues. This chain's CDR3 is CASSLGGAQPQHF. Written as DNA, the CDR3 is TGTGCCAGCAGCTTAGGTGGGGCACAGCCCCAGCATTTT.